This is a list of T cell receptor beta chains from one sample in a study of identical twins. TCRdb called the 5' RACE reads again in MiXCR, with one record for every CDR3 protein. The sample records a few hundred thousand distinct CDR3 sequences, more than 9% being singletons. These data were also filed under a second study, of yellow fever vaccine responses in identical twins.

Sample: PBMCs. These receptors originate from a woman aged 18 to 35 in good health. Each CDR3 is given with its conserved first and last residue. D genes are given only for firm matches. Some rows have no size entry. The others give once, few or many, or a class for an expanded clone.

>.|TRBV20-1|TRBJ2-6|.
TGCAGTGCAAGCCATACCAGGGTTTCGGGGGCCAACGTCCTGACTTTC
CSASHTRVSGANVLTF
>.|TRBV19|TRBJ2-7|.
TGTGCCAGTAGTACCTCCCAGGGCTCGACCTACGAGCAGTACTTC
CASSTSQGSTYEQYF
>many|TRBV20-1|TRBJ2-2|.
TGCAGTGCTACCCCCTGGGGGGCCACCGGGGAGCTGTTTTTT
CSATPWGATGELFF
>many|TRBV7-2|TRBJ2-3|.
TGTGCCAGCAGCCAAGGGACTGGCGCCGCCAGGGTGGATACGCAGTATTTT
CASSQGTGAARVDTQYF
>many|TRBV12-3/TRBV12-4|TRBJ2-6|.
TGTGCCAGCAGTTTGGGTGCGACTGGGGCCAACGTCCTGACTTTC
CASSLGATGANVLTF
>.|TRBV20-1|TRBJ2-1|.
TGCAGTGCTATACCCGGGGTTTACAATGAGCAGTTCTTC
CSAIPGVYNEQFF
>.|TRBV3-1|TRBJ1-6|.
TGTGCCAGCAGCCAAGGGTTTCCGGTAGACTCACCCCTCCACTTT
CASSQGFPVDSPLHF
>.|TRBV14|TRBJ2-1|TRBD1
TGTGCCAGCAGCCTAGTACAGGGGTTCAATGAGCAGTTCTTC
CASSLVQGFNEQFF
>many|TRBV4-3|TRBJ2-7|TRBD2
TGCGCCAGCAGTCCCGGGAGGGGGGCGCCCTACGAGCAGTACTTC
CASSPGRGAPYEQYF
>many|TRBV12-3/TRBV12-4|TRBJ1-5|.
TGTGCCAGCATGAGTAGCAATCAGCCCCAGCATTTT
CASMSSNQPQHF
>many|TRBV24-1|TRBJ2-1|TRBD1
TGTGCCACCAGTGATGGGGACAGTTACAATGAGCAGTTCTTC
CATSDGDSYNEQFF
>few|TRBV20-1|TRBJ1-1|TRBD1
TGCAGTGCTACCCGACAGGGGAGAGGTGAAGCTTTCTTT
CSATRQGRGEAFF
>few|TRBV28|TRBJ2-3|.
TGTGCCAGCAGTTTTAGACTTCGCACAGATACGCAGTATTTT
CASSFRLRTDTQYF
>.|TRBV20-1|TRBJ2-6|TRBD2
TGCAGTGCCATCCACGTAGCGGGACGCCGGTCTGGGGCCAACGTCCTGACTTTC
CSAIHVAGRRSGANVLTF
>.|TRBV11-2|TRBJ2-3|TRBD1
TGTGCCAGCAGCTTAAGGCAAGGGGGCAGAGATACGCAGTATTTT
CASSLRQGGRDTQYF
>.|TRBV20-1|TRBJ1-1|.
TGCAGTGCTAGTAGACAGGCCCTGAACACTGAAGCTTTCTTT
CSASRQALNTEAFF
>few|TRBV11-2|TRBJ2-1|TRBD2
TGTGCCGCGGGGGGGCCCGCGTACAATGAGCAGTTCTTC
CAAGGPAYNEQFF
>few|TRBV20-1|TRBJ2-1|.
TGCAGTGCTAGGTTGGAGGGGGGGCCGGGTGAGCAGTTCTTC
CSARLEGGPGEQFF
>.|TRBV20-1|TRBJ2-5|TRBD2
TGCAGTGCTAGAGGGGTGGCGGGAGGACAAGAGACCCAGTACTTC
CSARGVAGGQETQYF
>few|TRBV10-3|TRBJ2-1|TRBD1
TGTGCCATCATGGACAGGGATTTCTACAATGAGCAGTTCTTC
CAIMDRDFYNEQFF
>.|TRBV24-1|TRBJ2-7|.
TGTGCCACCAGTGATAAGGACACCACCTACGAGCAGTACTTC
CATSDKDTTYEQYF
>.|TRBV4-3|TRBJ2-1|TRBD1
TGCGCCAGCAGCCATACGGACAGGGACAATGAGCAGTTCTTC
CASSHTDRDNEQFF
>few|TRBV6-5|TRBJ1-3|.
TGTGCCAGCAGTTACGCCCGGGCCCAACAGAGTGGAAACACCATATATTTT
CASSYARAQQSGNTIYF
>few|TRBV15|TRBJ2-2|.
TGTGCCACCAGCAACGTCCCGGGACTCAACACCGGGGAGCTGTTTTTT
CATSNVPGLNTGELFF
>many|TRBV29-1|TRBJ2-5|.
TGCAGCGTCCTAAAGGTCGGAGAGACCCAGTACTTC
CSVLKVGETQYF
>.|TRBV7-9|TRBJ2-3|.
TGTGCCAGCAGTATTCAGAGGGGTCGAGATACGCAGTATTTT
CASSIQRGRDTQYF
>many|TRBV24-1|TRBJ2-1|.
TGTGCCACCAGTGATTCCCAACTAGCTTCGGAGTTCTTC
CATSDSQLASEFF
>few|TRBV6-2/TRBV6-3|TRBJ2-2|TRBD1
TGTGCCAGCAGTCCAGGGGGTCACGGCGGGGAGCTGTTTTTT
CASSPGGHGGELFF
>.|TRBV4-1|TRBJ2-3|.
TGCGCCAGCAGTCTGCCAGGGATAAGCACAGATACGCAGTATTTT
CASSLPGISTDTQYF
>.|TRBV20-1|TRBJ1-2|TRBD1
TGCAGTGCTAGAGATTGGGGACAGGGTAACGATGGCTACACCTTC
CSARDWGQGNDGYTF
>few|TRBV5-5|TRBJ2-7|.
TGTGCCAGCAGCTTGTGGGAACGTTACGAGCAGTACTTC
CASSLWERYEQYF
>few|TRBV3-1|TRBJ2-7|TRBD1
TGTGCCAGCAGCCAGGTTAGGACAGGGGGCTACGAGCAGTACTTC
CASSQVRTGGYEQYF
>few|TRBV7-9|TRBJ2-3|TRBD1
TGTGCCAGCAGCTTATTGGGGGACAGGGTAACCGATACGCAGTATTTT
CASSLLGDRVTDTQYF
>.|TRBV5-6|TRBJ2-5|.
TGTGCCAGCAGCTCCGTTCCTGAGACCCAGTACTTC
CASSSVPETQYF
>.|TRBV7-9|TRBJ2-7|.
TGTGCCAGCAGCCTCCTGCAGGGTGAGCAGTACTTC
CASSLLQGEQYF
>few|TRBV7-2|TRBJ2-2|TRBD2
TGTGCCCTGGGGCCTAGCGGGTTGAACACCGGGGAGCTGTTTTTT
CALGPSGLNTGELFF
>.|TRBV30|TRBJ1-6|.
TGTGCCTGGAGTGTACTGGGGCCAAATTCACCCCTCCACTTT
CAWSVLGPNSPLHF
>.|TRBV4-1|TRBJ2-3|TRBD2
TGCGCCAGCAGCGAGAGGACTAGCGGGATAACAGATACGCAGTATTTT
CASSERTSGITDTQYF
>few|TRBV4-3|TRBJ2-3|TRBD1
TGCGCCAGCAGCGACCTTGGACAGGACAGCACAGATACGCAGTATTTT
CASSDLGQDSTDTQYF
>few|TRBV6-2/TRBV6-3|TRBJ2-1|TRBD2
TGTGCCAGCAGTTATAGTCTAGCGGAGATGCTCTCCCCATACAATGAGCAGTTCTTC
CASSYSLAEMLSPYNEQFF
>.|TRBV2|TRBJ2-5|TRBD2
TGTACCATCTGTCCTCGGGGTACTAGCGGGGGCTCCCAAGAGACCCAGTACTTC
CTICPRGTSGGSQETQYF
>.|TRBV20-1|TRBJ1-5|.
TGCAGTGCTAGACCAGACACTAGCAATCAGCCCCAGCATTTT
CSARPDTSNQPQHF
>.|TRBV6-4|TRBJ2-3|.
TGTGCCAGCAGCCCGGGACACCAGGATACGCAGTATTTT
CASSPGHQDTQYF
>few|TRBV29-1|TRBJ2-1|TRBD1
TGCAGCGTTTGGGGACAGGGGAGTGAGCAGTTCTTC
CSVWGQGSEQFF
>few|TRBV3-1|TRBJ2-1|.
TGTGCCAGCAGCCAAACTCCTAGCCTCCGGGCGGATGAGCAGTTCTTC
CASSQTPSLRADEQFF
>.|TRBV7-8|TRBJ2-5|.
TGTGCCAGCAGCTTAGTTGGGGGGACAGAGACCCAGTACTTC
CASSLVGGTETQYF
>few|TRBV2|TRBJ2-3|.
TGTGCCAGCAGTGAAATGCAGGATACGCAGTATTTT
CASSEMQDTQYF
>.|TRBV15|TRBJ2-5|.
TGTGCCACCAGCCCTCCATACAGCCGACAGGAGTTGGAGACCCAGTACTTC
CATSPPYSRQELETQYF
>few|TRBV29-1|TRBJ2-1|TRBD2
TGCAGCGTAACCCCTAGCGGGGTGAACAATGAGCAGTTCTTC
CSVTPSGVNNEQFF
>few|TRBV29-1|TRBJ2-7|TRBD1
TGCAGCGTTGCTGTTTGGCAGGGGGTATTATACTACGAGCAGTACTTC
CSVAVWQGVLYYEQYF
>few|TRBV20-1|TRBJ1-2|.
TGCAGTGCTAGAGATCGGGGGAACAGGGAGGGTCCTAACTATGGCTACACCTTC
CSARDRGNREGPNYGYTF
>.|TRBV18|TRBJ2-5|.
TGTGCCAGCTCACCAACGCCTGAGACCCAGTACTTC
CASSPTPETQYF
>.|TRBV1|TRBJ2-5|.
TGCACCAGCAGCCTGAAGCTAGCGGGAATGGGAGAGACCCAGTACTTC
CTSSLKLAGMGETQYF